These 4 T cell receptor beta chains were all obtained from the same sample, sequenced in a study of shared clonotypes between healthy human individuals. Method: immunoSEQ multiplex PCR; TCRdb's copy keeps in-frame clones and lacks some. The sample gives 490,000 or so clones, roughly 85% of which show up once; more than 10% is in the top ten. Sequencing was done on a sample of PBMCs. Receptor source: a woman in her forties in good health. Some clones in this sample may be carry-over from other donors' samples.

V is TRBV18 and J is TRBJ2-7, with TRBD1 matching 8 bases. The V and J ends lost 5 bases and 4 bases, in that order; junction bases with no gene match: 7. In germline, CDR1 is KGHSH, CDR2 LQKENI. The CDR3 is 14 residues long. The CDR3 is CASSEGRGQYEQYF. The CDR3 DNA sequence: TGTGCCAGCTCAGAGGGCAGGGGGCAATACGAGCAGTACTTC.

This clone showed up just a few times. CDR3 region: CASSLLLSGGELFF. CDR3 nucleotide sequence: TGTGCCAGCAGTTTGCTCCTAAGTGGCGGGGAGCTGTTTTTT. J is TRBJ2-2 and V is TRBV27; D ambiguous. The CDR3 totals 14 residues. The germline gives CDR1 MNHEY, CDR2 SMNVEV (reference sequence). Trimming stripped 3 bases from V and 7 bases from J, with 12 bases between.

This clone was counted between two and nine times. CDR3 sequence (DNA): TGTGCCAGCAGCTCCCCCGGACAGCCCGCAAGCAATCAGCCCCAGCATTTT. Its protein is CASSSPGQPASNQPQHF. This chain joins TRBV7-2 and TRBJ1-5; a weak D match, TRBD1 (6 bases). Trimming took 4 bases from V and 1 from J, leaving 17 bases between them. This CDR3 spans 17 amino acids. Germline loops: CDR1 SGHTA, CDR2 FQGNSA. The complete variable domain, with remaining parts taken from reference TRBV7-2 and TRBJ1-5, reads GAGVSQSPSNKVTEKGKDVELRCDPISGHTALYWYRQSLGQGLEFLIYFQGNSAPDKSGLPSDRFSAERTGGSVSTLTIQRTQQEDSAVYLCASSSPGQPASNQPQHFGDGTRLSIL.

V usage is TRBV27 and J usage is TRBJ1-3, with D uncertain. Trimming took off 5 bases at V and 4 bases at J, with 15 bases between the two ends. This CDR3 is built from 15 residues. From germline, CDR1 is MNHEY and CDR2 SMNVEV (reference sequence). The CDR3 coding sequence is TGTGCCAGCAGTCCCTCTTGGGTACCGGGAAACACCATATATTTT. Amino acids: CASSPSWVPGNTIYF.